Listed here is a single TCR beta chain. Antigen unknown. The data are from a study of OX40 agonist ivuxolimab in advanced cancers. Study-wide background: The study treated patients with ivuxolimab, an agonistic anti-OX40 (CD134) antibody. Antecedent anti-PD-1, anti-PD-L1 or anti-CTLA-4 therapy was permissible, with about 39% having received some.

Germline-derived CDR1 and CDR2 are MNHEY and SMNVEV (reference sequence). V lost 8 bases, J lost 0 bases, and 13 bases lay in between. This CDR3 region has 14 residues. Sequencing used immunoSEQ multiplex PCR; TCRdb keeps in-frame clones, though not all of them. The sample has more than 65,000 clones; 65% to 80% are singletons. Study-level findings and limits: Circulating CD4+ and CD8+ T cells showed clonal expansion by week 6 at 0.1 to 3.0 mg/kg. Antigens targeted by the expanded peripheral T cells were not determined.

Source: CD4+ or CD8+ T cells sorted from blood, taken in a trial of the OX40 agonist ivuxolimab. This clonotype was obtained from an adult with an advanced solid tumor such as melanoma, head and neck, liver or kidney cancer. The chain recombines TRBV27 with TRBJ1-2; possible D gene TRBD1, 6 bases. CDR3 bases: TGTGCCAGCGCACAGGGCCTAGCTAACTATGGCTACACCTTC. It encodes CASAQGLANYGYTF.